This T cell receptor beta chain was obtained from a study of Ad26.COV2.S vaccination and SARS-CoV-2 variants. Findings and caveats of the study: TCR breadth and depth estimates may have understated total T cell responses.

The treatment: about 20 received Ad26.COV2.S at low or high dose, single or two shots; five or six received placebo; per-sample allocation not given. On day 63 after the first injection, vaccine and placebo recipients gave samples. Within Boston, the person who donated was an adult of 18-55 years. As regards this clone: Its antigen is undetermined.

Libraries were prepared by immunoSEQ multiplex PCR; TCRdb keeps only in-frame clonotypes and omits some of them. Of more than 300,000 clones listed, about 86% are singletons. The CDR3 loop spans 14 amino acids. CDR1 SEHNR and CDR2 FQNEAQ come from the germline V gene (reference sequence). The V and J ends lost 4 bases and 6 bases respectively, with 13 bases between them. This rearrangement joins TRBV7-9 to TRBJ1-5; D is uncertain. This TCR was recovered from a person between 18 and 60 years old who received the Ad26.COV2.S COVID-19 vaccine or a placebo. This specimen consisted of peripheral blood, obtained in a trial of Ad26.COV2.S vaccine versus placebo. In DNA form, the CDR3 reads TGTGCCAGCAGCTCGTTATCGGGAGGTCAGCCCCAGCATTTT. Protein sequence: CASSSLSGGQPQHF.